This TCR beta chain was recovered during a study of cytomegalovirus exposure and HLA in healthy donors. Whole-study results and caveats: With high specificity and sensitivity, the classifier reportedly diagnosed cytomegalovirus status. For TCR beta chains, V- and J-gene trimming was later linked to a missense DCLRE1C variant.

As regards this clone: Antigen specificity is unknown.

The V and J ends lost 4 bases and 4 bases, in that order; junction bases with no gene match: 8. The germline gives CDR1 SGHDT, CDR2 YYEEEE. The CDR3 length is 15 residues. PCR was performed using 60 Vbeta and 13 Jbeta primers. Method: immunoSEQ multiplex PCR; TCRdb's copy keeps in-frame clones and lacks some. The repertoire has about 76,000 clones, about 70% of them found once; the top ten carry about 12%. This rearrangement joins TRBV5-6 to TRBJ2-3, with 8 bases matching TRBD2. The origin of this receptor is a male donor in good health and CMV-seropositive. The sequenced sample consisted of PBMCs. As DNA, the CDR3 is TGTGCCAGCAGCCTCCTTAGCGGGAAGTCAGATACGCAGTATTTT. It translates to CASSLLSGKSDTQYF.